A selection of T cell receptor beta chains follows, all from one sample in a study of cytomegalovirus exposure and HLA in healthy donors. The data were produced by immunoSEQ multiplex PCR, yet TCRdb's version contains in-frame clones alone and is incomplete. The sample lists 110,000 to 150,000 clones; around four fifths were seen once. Source material: PBMCs. Receptor source: a boy aged 2 to 10 in good health and CMV-seronegative. Both conserved end residues are trimmed from each CDR3.

V gene	J gene	CDR3 protein
TRBV7-2	TRBJ1-1	ASSLTLAFRTEAF
TRBV16	TRBJ2-7	ASSPSTDRGKQY
TRBV10-3	TRBJ2-1	AISADLSEQF
TRBV29-1	TRBJ2-1	SVEPPGAMGGEQF
TRBV6-4	TRBJ2-3	ASSVGVAGGTDTQY
TRBV6-1	TRBJ1-1	ASSAQTGPNTEAF
TRBV4-3	TRBJ2-6	ASSQTSGRATGANVLT
TRBV7-9	TRBJ2-2	ASSLRQGYTGELF
TRBV14	TRBJ2-1	ASSPRTGRGINEQF
TRBV2	TRBJ1-6	ASSAGTGHSPLH
TRBV4-3	TRBJ2-1	ASSQDNLTPGQF
TRBV5-1	TRBJ1-3	ASSLADRDSGNTIY
TRBV15	TRBJ1-1	ATSRDEREAF